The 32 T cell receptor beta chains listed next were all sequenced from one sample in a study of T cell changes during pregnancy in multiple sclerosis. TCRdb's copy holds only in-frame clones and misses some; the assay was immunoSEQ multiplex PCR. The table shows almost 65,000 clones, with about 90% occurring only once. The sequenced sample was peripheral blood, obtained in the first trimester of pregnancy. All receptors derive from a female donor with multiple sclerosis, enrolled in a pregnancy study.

CDR3 sequence (DNA): TGTGCCAGCAGCCCCTCCCAAGGACAGCTTGGCTCTAACTATGGCTACACCTTC. Translation: CASSPSQGQLGSNYGYTF. The chain joins TRBV9 to TRBJ1-2, with D maybe TRBD1 (6 bases). The CDR3 is 18 amino acids. Germline assignment: CDR1 SGDLS and CDR2 YYNGEE. The germline V and J ends were trimmed by 4 bases and 0 bases, with 22 bases remaining between them.

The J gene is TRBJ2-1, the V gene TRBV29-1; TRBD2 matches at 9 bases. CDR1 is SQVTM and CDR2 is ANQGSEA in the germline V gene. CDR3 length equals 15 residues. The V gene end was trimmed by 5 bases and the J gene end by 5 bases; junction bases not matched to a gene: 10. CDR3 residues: CSVRSLAGRDNEQFF. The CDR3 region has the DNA TGCAGCGTTCGCTCCCTAGCGGGAAGAGACAATGAGCAGTTCTTC.

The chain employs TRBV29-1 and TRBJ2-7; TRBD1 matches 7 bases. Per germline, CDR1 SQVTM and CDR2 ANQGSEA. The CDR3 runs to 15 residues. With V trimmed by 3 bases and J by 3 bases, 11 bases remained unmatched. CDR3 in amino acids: CSVEGDGAGGYEQYF. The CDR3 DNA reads TGCAGCGTTGAGGGGGATGGGGCAGGGGGCTACGAGCAGTACTTC.

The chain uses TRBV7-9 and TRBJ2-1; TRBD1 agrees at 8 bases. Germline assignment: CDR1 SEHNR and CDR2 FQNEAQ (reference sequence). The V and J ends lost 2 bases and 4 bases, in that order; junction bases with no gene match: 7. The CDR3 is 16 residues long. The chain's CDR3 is CASSLSTGGRYNEQFF. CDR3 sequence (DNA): TGTGCCAGCAGCTTATCTACAGGGGGTAGGTACAATGAGCAGTTCTTC.

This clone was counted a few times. Here the CDR3 reads CASSSWTGVSYNEQFF. In DNA form, the CDR3 reads TGTGCCAGCAGCTCCTGGACAGGAGTCTCCTACAATGAGCAGTTCTTC. The chain links TRBV7-9 to TRBJ2-1, with 7 bases lining up with TRBD1. Germline CDR1 is SEHNR and CDR2 is FQNEAQ (reference sequence). The CDR3 has 16 residues. With 4 bases clipped from V and 0 bases from J, the junction kept 6 bases outside the gene matches.

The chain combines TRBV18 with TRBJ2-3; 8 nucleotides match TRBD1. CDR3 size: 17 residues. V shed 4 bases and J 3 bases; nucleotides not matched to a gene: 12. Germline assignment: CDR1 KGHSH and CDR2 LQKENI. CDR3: CASSQAPRGLGTDTQYF. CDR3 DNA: TGTGCCAGCTCACAAGCCCCCAGGGGGCTTGGTACAGATACGCAGTATTTT.

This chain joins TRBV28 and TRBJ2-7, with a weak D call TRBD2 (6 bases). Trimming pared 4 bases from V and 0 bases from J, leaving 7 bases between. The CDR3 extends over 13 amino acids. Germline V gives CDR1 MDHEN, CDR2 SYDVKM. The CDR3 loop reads CASSWRGSYEQYF. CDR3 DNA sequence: TGTGCCAGCAGTTGGCGGGGCTCCTACGAGCAGTACTTC.

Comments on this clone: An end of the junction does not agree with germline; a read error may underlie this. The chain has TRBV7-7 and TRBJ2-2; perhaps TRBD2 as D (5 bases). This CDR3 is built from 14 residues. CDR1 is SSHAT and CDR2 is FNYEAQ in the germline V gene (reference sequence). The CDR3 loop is CASSLDSNTGELFF. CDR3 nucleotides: TGTGCTAGCAGCTTGGACTCTAACACCGGGGAGCTGTTTTTT.

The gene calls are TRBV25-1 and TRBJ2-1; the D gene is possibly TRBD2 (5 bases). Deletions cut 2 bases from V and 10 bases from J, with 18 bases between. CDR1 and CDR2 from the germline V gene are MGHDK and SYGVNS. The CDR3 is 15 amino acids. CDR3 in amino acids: CASSEGHRVTGEQFF. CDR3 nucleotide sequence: TGTGCCAGCAGTGAAGGGCATCGGGTGACGGGAGAGCAGTTCTTC.

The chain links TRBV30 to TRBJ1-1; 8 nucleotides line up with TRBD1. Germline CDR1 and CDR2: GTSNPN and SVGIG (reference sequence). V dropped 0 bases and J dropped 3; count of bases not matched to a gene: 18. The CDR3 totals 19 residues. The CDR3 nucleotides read TGTGCCTGGAGTGTGTGGACAGGGATCGGTAAGGTCTACGACACTGAAGCTTTCTTT. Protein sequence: CAWSVWTGIGKVYDTEAFF.

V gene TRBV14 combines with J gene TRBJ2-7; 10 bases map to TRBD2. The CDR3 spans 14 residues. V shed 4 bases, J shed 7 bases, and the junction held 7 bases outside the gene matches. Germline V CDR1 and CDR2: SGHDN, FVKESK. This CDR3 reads CASSLASGSFEQYF. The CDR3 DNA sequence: TGTGCCAGCAGCCTGGCTAGCGGGAGTTTTGAGCAGTACTTC.

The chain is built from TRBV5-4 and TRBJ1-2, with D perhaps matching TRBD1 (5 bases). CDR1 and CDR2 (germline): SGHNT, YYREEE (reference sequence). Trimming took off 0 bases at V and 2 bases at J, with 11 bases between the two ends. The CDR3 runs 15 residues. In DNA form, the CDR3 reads TGTGCCAGCAGCTTGGGGCGGGGACCCAACTATGGCTACACCTTC. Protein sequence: CASSLGRGPNYGYTF.

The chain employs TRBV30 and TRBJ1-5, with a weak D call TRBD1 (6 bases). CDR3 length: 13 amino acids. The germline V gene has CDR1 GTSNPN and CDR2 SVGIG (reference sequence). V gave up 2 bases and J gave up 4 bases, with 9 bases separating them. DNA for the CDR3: TGTGCCTGGAGTAATGGACAGAATCAGCCCCAGCATTTT. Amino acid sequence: CAWSNGQNQPQHF.

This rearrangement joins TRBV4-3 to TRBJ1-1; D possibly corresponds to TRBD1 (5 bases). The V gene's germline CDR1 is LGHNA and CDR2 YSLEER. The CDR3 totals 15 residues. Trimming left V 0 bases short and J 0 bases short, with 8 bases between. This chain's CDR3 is CASSQERTLNTEAFF. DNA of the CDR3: TGCGCCAGCAGCCAAGAAAGGACATTGAACACTGAAGCTTTCTTT.

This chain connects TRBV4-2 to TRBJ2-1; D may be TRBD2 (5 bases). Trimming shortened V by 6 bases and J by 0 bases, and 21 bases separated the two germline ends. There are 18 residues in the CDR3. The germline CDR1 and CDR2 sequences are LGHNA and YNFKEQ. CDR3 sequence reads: CASSDPNTRESSYNEQFF. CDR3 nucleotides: TGTGCCAGCAGTGACCCGAACACGAGGGAATCCTCCTACAATGAGCAGTTCTTC.

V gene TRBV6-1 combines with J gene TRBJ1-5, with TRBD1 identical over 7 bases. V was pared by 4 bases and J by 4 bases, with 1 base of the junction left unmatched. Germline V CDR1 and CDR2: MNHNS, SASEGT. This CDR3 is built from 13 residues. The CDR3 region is CASSVRGNQPQHF. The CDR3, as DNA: TGTGCCAGCAGTGTCAGGGGGAATCAGCCCCAGCATTTT.

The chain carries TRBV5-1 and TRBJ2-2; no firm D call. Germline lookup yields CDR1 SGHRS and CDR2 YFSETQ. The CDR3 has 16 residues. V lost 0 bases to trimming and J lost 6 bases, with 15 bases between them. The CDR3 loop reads CASSLGFGHSAGELFF. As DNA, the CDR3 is TGCGCCAGCAGCTTGGGGTTTGGGCATTCGGCCGGGGAGCTGTTTTTT.

The CDR3 nucleotides read TGTGCCAGCAGCTTGGTGGACAGGGGCTACGAGCAGTACTTC. It codes for CASSLVDRGYEQYF. The V and J genes are TRBV5-6 and TRBJ2-7; 9 bases align to TRBD1. The V and J ends lost 0 bases and 3 bases, in that order; junction bases with no gene match: 1. Germline V gene data show CDR1 as SGHDT and CDR2 as YYEEEE. There are 14 residues in the CDR3.

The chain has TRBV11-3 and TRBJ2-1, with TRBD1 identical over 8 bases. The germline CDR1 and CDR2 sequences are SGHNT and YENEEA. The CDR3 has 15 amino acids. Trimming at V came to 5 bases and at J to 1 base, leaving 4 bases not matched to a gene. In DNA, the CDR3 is TGTGCCAGCAGCCCCGACAGGGGTTCCTACAATGAGCAGTTCTTC. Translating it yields CASSPDRGSYNEQFF.

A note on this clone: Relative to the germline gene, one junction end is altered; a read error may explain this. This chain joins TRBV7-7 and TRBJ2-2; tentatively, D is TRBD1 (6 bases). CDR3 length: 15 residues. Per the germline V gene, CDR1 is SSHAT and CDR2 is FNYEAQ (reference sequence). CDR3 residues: CASSLGLQGTGELFF. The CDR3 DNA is TGTGCTAGCAGCTTAGGACTTCAGGGGACCGGGGAGCTGTTTTTT.

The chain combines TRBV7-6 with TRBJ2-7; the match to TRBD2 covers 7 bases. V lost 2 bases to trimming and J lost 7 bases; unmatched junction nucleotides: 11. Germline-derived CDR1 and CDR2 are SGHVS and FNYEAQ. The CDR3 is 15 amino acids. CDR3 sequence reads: CASSLYTSAGREQYF. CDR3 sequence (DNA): TGTGCCAGCAGCTTATATACTAGCGCGGGACGGGAGCAGTACTTC.

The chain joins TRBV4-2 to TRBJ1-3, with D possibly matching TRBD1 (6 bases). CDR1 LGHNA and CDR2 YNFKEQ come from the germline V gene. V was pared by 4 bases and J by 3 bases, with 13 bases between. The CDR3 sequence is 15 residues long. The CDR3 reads CASSRTQGNGNTIYF. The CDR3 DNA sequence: TGTGCCAGCAGCCGAACACAGGGAAATGGAAACACCATATATTTT.

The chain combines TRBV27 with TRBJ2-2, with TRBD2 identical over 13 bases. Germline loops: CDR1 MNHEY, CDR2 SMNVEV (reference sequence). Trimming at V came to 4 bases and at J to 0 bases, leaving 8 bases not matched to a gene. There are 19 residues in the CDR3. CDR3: CASSSPTSGRRANTGELFF. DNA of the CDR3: TGTGCCAGCAGTTCTCCGACTAGCGGGAGGCGTGCGAACACCGGGGAGCTGTTTTTT.

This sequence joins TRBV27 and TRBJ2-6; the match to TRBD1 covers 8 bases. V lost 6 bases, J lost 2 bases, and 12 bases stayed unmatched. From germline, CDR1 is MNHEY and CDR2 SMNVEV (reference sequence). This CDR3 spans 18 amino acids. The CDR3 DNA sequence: TGTGCCAGCAGGCTTTTAGGGACAGGCCGTACTGGGGCCAACGTCCTGACTTTC. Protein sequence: CASRLLGTGRTGANVLTF.

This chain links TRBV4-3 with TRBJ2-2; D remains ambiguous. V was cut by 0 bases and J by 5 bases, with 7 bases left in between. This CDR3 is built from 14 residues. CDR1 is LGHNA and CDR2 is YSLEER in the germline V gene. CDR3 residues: CASSQDPRTGELFF. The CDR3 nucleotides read TGCGCCAGCAGCCAAGATCCCCGGACCGGGGAGCTGTTTTTT.

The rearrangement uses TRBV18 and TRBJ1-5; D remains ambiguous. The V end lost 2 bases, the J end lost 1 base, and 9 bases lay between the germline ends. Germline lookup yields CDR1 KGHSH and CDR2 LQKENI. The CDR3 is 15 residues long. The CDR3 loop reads CASSPVQPSNQPQHF. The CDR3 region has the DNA TGTGCCAGCTCACCAGTACAGCCGAGCAATCAGCCCCAGCATTTT.

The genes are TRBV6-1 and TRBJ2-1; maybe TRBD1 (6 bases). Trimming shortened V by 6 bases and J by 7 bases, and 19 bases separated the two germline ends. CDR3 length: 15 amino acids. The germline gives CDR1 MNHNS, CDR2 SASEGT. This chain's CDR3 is CASRPIEAGVNEQFF. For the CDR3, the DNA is TGTGCCAGCAGGCCCATCGAGGCAGGGGTGAATGAGCAGTTCTTC.

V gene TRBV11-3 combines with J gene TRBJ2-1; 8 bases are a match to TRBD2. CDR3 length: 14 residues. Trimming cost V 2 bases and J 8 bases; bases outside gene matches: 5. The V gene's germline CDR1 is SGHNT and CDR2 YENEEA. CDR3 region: CASSLSGRNYEQFF. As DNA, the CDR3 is TGTGCCAGCAGCTTAAGCGGGAGAAACTATGAGCAGTTCTTC.

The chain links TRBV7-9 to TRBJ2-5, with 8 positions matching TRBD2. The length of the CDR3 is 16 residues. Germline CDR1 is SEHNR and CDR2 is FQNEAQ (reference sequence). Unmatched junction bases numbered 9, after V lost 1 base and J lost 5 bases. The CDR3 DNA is TGTGCCAGCAGCTTAGAGTTAGCGGGACTCGGGGAGACCCAGTACTTC. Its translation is CASSLELAGLGETQYF. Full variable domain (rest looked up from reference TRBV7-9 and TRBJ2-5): DTGVSQNPRHKITKRGQNVTFRCDPISEHNRLYWYRQTLGQGPEFLTYFQNEAQLEKSRLLSDRFSAERPKGSFSTLEIQRTEQGDSAMYLCASSLELAGLGETQYFGPGTRLLVL.

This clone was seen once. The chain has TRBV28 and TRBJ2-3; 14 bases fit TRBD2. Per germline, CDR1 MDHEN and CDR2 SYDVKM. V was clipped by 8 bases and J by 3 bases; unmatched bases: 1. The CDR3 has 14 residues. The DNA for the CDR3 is TGTGCCAGCCGGACTAGCGGGAGGACAGATACGCAGTATTTT. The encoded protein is CASRTSGRTDTQYF.

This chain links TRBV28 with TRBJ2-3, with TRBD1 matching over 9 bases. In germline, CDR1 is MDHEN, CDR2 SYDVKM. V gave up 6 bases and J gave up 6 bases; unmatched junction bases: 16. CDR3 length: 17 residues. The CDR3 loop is CASSKGSGTGFFDTQYF. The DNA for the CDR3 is TGTGCCAGCAGCAAAGGGTCCGGGACAGGGTTTTTTGATACGCAGTATTTT.

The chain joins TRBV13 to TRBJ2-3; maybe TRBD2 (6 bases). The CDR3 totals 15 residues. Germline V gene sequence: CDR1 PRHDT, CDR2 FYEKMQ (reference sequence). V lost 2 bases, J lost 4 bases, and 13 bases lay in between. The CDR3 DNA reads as TGTGCCAGCAGCTTACCGGGAGCCCAGGCAGATACGCAGTATTTT. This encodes CASSLPGAQADTQYF.